The 30 T cell receptor beta chains listed next were all sequenced from one sample in a study of response to subunit inactivated influenza vaccine. Using its own MiXCR run on the RT-PCR reads, TCRdb lists one record per CDR3 protein. The sample gives about 310,000 distinct CDR3 sequences, 20% to 25% of which show up once; under 13% is in the top ten. The sample here was PBMCs from blood, taken about 20 months after vaccination. The receptors derive from a man aged 50-75 years who received an inactivated influenza vaccine.

This clonotype was detected only a few times. Germline and junction disagree at one end, which may indicate a read error. The chain has TRBV6-2 or TRBV6-3 and TRBJ1-1; no definite D call. CDR1 and CDR2 from the germline V gene are MNHEY and SVGEGT. This CDR3 contains 11 residues. Here the CDR3 DNA reads TGTGCCAGCAGTTACTCGAATCTCCCCCAATTT. This encodes CASSYSNLPQF.

The genes are TRBV5-1 and TRBJ2-6; D call uncertain. The CDR3 is 11 residues long. Trimming took off 0 bases at V and 11 bases at J, with 3 bases between the two ends. The germline CDR1 and CDR2 sequences are SGHRS and YFSETQ. For the CDR3, the DNA is TGCGCCAGCAGCTTGGGGGACGTCCTGACTTTC. This encodes CASSLGDVLTF.

This clonotype showed up just a few times. V and J are TRBV11-1 and TRBJ1-1, with no clear D. The CDR3 is made up of 13 amino acids. V shed 0 bases and J shed 4 bases, with 6 bases lying between them. In germline, CDR1 is SGHAT, CDR2 FQDESV (reference sequence). CDR3 sequence (DNA): TGTGCCAGCAGCTTAGCGGTGATCACTGAAGCTTTCTTT. This codes for CASSLAVITEAFF.

J is TRBJ1-3 and V is TRBV18; D is possibly TRBD1 (6 bases). The ends were cut back, 3 bases at V and 0 bases at J, with 9 bases in the middle. The germline V gene has CDR1 KGHSH and CDR2 LQKENI. There are 15 residues in the CDR3. The CDR3 DNA is TGTGCCAGCTCACCGTGGGACATCTCTGGAAACACCATATATTTT. Amino acids: CASSPWDISGNTIYF. Drawing the rest from reference TRBV18 and TRBJ1-3, the complete variable domain is NAGVMQNPRHLVRRRGQEARLRCSPMKGHSHVYWYRQLPEEGLKFMVYLQKENIIDESGMPKERFSAEFPKEGPSILRIQQVVRGDSAAYFCASSPWDISGNTIYFGEGSWLTVV.

This clonotype occurred a few times. V is TRBV11-2 and J is TRBJ1-1, with TRBD1 as a possible D gene (5 bases). Germline CDR1 reads SGHAT; CDR2 reads FQNNGV. V dropped 0 bases and J dropped 5 bases, with 13 bases sitting between them. The CDR3 covers 15 residues. The CDR3 region is CASSLDWLGGTEAFF. The DNA of the CDR3 is TGTGCCAGCAGCTTAGATTGGCTCGGGGGAACTGAAGCTTTCTTT.

The chain joins TRBV15 to TRBJ2-7; D gene unclear. Germline-derived CDR1 and CDR2 are LNHNV and YYDKDF (reference sequence). Trimming shortened V by 0 bases and J by 2 bases, and 5 bases separated the two germline ends. The CDR3 consists of 13 residues. The CDR3 spells CATSRDPAYEQYF. The CDR3 DNA reads TGTGCCACCAGCAGAGATCCAGCCTACGAGCAGTACTTC.

CDR3 coding DNA: TGTGCCAGCGGTACCGCTGCGGGAGGAGATACGCAGTATTTT. Amino acid sequence: CASGTAAGGDTQYF. The chain uses TRBV28 and TRBJ2-3; 8 bases are shared with TRBD2. The CDR3 is made up of 14 amino acids. The V segment lost 8 bases and the J segment 5 bases; nucleotides outside the gene matches: 9. Germline loops: CDR1 MDHEN, CDR2 SYDVKM. Supplemented by reference TRBV28 and TRBJ2-3, the full variable domain reads DVKVTQSSRYLVKRTGEKVFLECVQDMDHENMFWYRQDPGLGLRLIYFSYDVKMKEKGDIPEGYSVSREKKERFSLILESASTNQTSMYLCASGTAAGGDTQYFGPGTRLTVL.

V and J are TRBV20-1 and TRBJ1-2; D is possibly TRBD1 (5 bases). Trimming removed 3 bases from V and 4 bases from J, with 9 bases in between. This CDR3 comprises 12 residues. The germline CDR1 and CDR2 sequences are DFQATT and SNEGSKA (reference sequence). CDR3: CSASGGSYGYTF. The DNA for the CDR3 is TGCAGTGCTAGTGGGGGGTCCTATGGCTACACCTTC.

This clonotype was recorded a few times. The rearrangement links TRBV11-2 to TRBJ1-6; TRBD1 matches 7 bases. The CDR3 loop spans 17 amino acids. V was pared by 7 bases and J by 4 bases, with 13 bases of the junction left unmatched. In germline, CDR1 is SGHAT, CDR2 FQNNGV. The CDR3: CASNRDSKAVYNSPLHF. The CDR3 DNA reads TGTGCCAGCAATAGGGACAGCAAAGCGGTTTATAATTCACCCCTCCACTTT.

This clonotype turned up a few times. The V gene is TRBV5-5, the J gene TRBJ1-1; D gene unclear. CDR3 size: 15 residues. Per germline, CDR1 SGHKS and CDR2 YYEKEE (reference sequence). The germline V and J ends were trimmed by 0 bases and 1 base, with 10 bases remaining between them. CDR3 nucleotides: TGTGCCAGCAGCTTGGCTCGGAGCCAGAACACTGAAGCTTTCTTT. Protein product: CASSLARSQNTEAFF.

This clonotype was detected a few times. The genes are TRBV7-2 and TRBJ1-1, with D hard to call. The CDR3 is 13 residues long. Germline V gives CDR1 SGHTA, CDR2 FQGNSA. Trimming took 5 bases from V and 10 from J, leaving 17 bases between them. CDR3 in amino acids: CASSPPGVGGAFF. The DNA for the CDR3 is TGTGCCAGCAGCCCCCCCGGGGTGGGTGGAGCTTTCTTT.

This clonotype was seen repeatedly, ten times or more. The V call is TRBV4-3, the J call TRBJ1-2, with D perhaps matching TRBD1 (6 bases). Looked up from germline, CDR1 is LGHNA and CDR2 is YSLEER. The CDR3 spans 14 residues. V lost 1 base to trimming and J lost 5 bases, with 11 bases between them. CDR3 loop: CASSQGTGQYGYTF. The DNA for the CDR3 is TGCGCCAGCAGCCAAGGAACAGGGCAATATGGCTACACCTTC.

The chain uses TRBV30 and TRBJ2-7; D possibly corresponds to TRBD1 (6 bases). Looked up from germline, CDR1 is GTSNPN and CDR2 is SVGIG (reference sequence). V lost 5 bases, J lost 2 bases, and 10 bases lay in between. CDR3 length: 12 amino acids. CDR3 DNA: TGTGCCTGGGCTCGGGACACCTACGAGCAGTACTTC. Encoded protein: CAWARDTYEQYF.

The chain is built from TRBV3-1 and TRBJ1-2; D unresolved. Germline V gene sequence: CDR1 LGHDT, CDR2 YNNKEL (reference sequence). Trimming left V 1 base short and J 0 bases short, with 12 bases between. CDR3 length: 16 amino acids. CDR3 amino acids: CASSQVSGLTNYGYTF. CDR3 nucleotide sequence: TGTGCCAGCAGCCAAGTGTCCGGGCTTACTAACTATGGCTACACCTTC.

The chain carries TRBV7-2 and TRBJ2-5, with D perhaps matching TRBD2 (5 bases). The CDR3 contains 14 residues. The V end lost 5 bases, the J end lost 3 bases, and 13 bases lay between the germline ends. Looked up from germline, CDR1 is SGHTA and CDR2 is FQGNSA. CDR3 residues: CASSTQAGKETQYF. As DNA, the CDR3 is TGTGCCAGCAGCACACAAGCCGGGAAAGAGACCCAGTACTTC.

The chain carries TRBV12-3 or TRBV12-4 and TRBJ2-1; no clear D. The CDR3 consists of 15 residues. V was cut by 2 bases and J by 2 bases, with 10 bases left in between. CDR3 protein: CASSLFVGAYNEQFF. The CDR3 nucleotides read TGTGCCAGCAGTTTATTCGTCGGAGCCTACAATGAGCAGTTCTTC.

The chain is built from TRBV20-1 and TRBJ2-1; D assignment may be TRBD1 or TRBD2 (6 bases each). The CDR3 length is 14 residues. Between the trimmed V and J ends, which lost 5 bases and 8 bases, there was a span of 19 bases. The V gene's germline CDR1 is DFQATT and CDR2 SNEGSKA (reference sequence). The DNA of the CDR3 is TGCAGTGCTCCACTAGGGGGGTTTTTAGATGAGCAGTTCTTC. The encoded protein is CSAPLGGFLDEQFF.

The chain uses TRBV7-2 and TRBJ1-5; tentatively, D is TRBD1 (6 bases). The CDR3 has 14 amino acids. Looked up from germline, CDR1 is SGHTA and CDR2 is FQGNSA. V was pared by 5 bases and J by 5 bases, with 13 bases between. The CDR3 is CASSPYGGHQPQHF. CDR3 DNA sequence: TGTGCCAGCAGCCCCTACGGGGGGCATCAGCCCCAGCATTTT. Full variable domain (missing parts from reference TRBV7-2 and TRBJ1-5): GAGVSQSPSNKVTEKGKDVELRCDPISGHTALYWYRQSLGQGLEFLIYFQGNSAPDKSGLPSDRFSAERTGGSVSTLTIQRTQQEDSAVYLCASSPYGGHQPQHFGDGTRLSIL.

This clonotype was picked up many times. This chain links TRBV7-9 with TRBJ1-4; 7 bases are a match to TRBD1. V was pared by 6 bases and J by 7 bases, with 8 bases of the junction left unmatched. Germline V CDR1 and CDR2: SEHNR, FQNEAQ (reference sequence). CDR3 length: 14 residues. The chain's CDR3 is CASRTGTAIEKLFF. The DNA of the CDR3 is TGTGCCAGCAGGACAGGGACAGCCATTGAAAAACTGTTTTTT.

This clonotype was detected only a few times. As DNA, the CDR3 is TGTGCCAGCAGCCTTACGACGGCCCGGGGCACAGATACGCAGTATTTT. Its translation is CASSLTTARGTDTQYF. The rearrangement joins TRBV7-9 to TRBJ2-3; D remains ambiguous. Trimming stripped 5 bases from V and 1 base from J, with 16 bases between. Germline values: CDR1 SEHNR, CDR2 FQNEAQ (reference sequence). The CDR3 contains 16 residues.

This clonotype was counted between two and nine times. This chain links TRBV29-1 with TRBJ1-2; D is uncertain. Germline CDR1 is SQVTM and CDR2 is ANQGSEA. The CDR3 is 11 residues long. The V gene lost 7 bases and the J gene lost 6 bases, with 12 bases spanning the gap. CDR3 region: CSAGRTDGYTF. CDR3 nucleotides: TGCAGCGCCGGCCGGACTGATGGCTACACCTTC.

The genes are TRBV29-1 and TRBJ1-1; 10 positions match TRBD1. The J segment lost 1 base and the V segment lost 7 bases, leaving 3 bases of the junction unmatched. The CDR3 extends over 13 amino acids. Germline loops: CDR1 SQVTM, CDR2 ANQGSEA. The CDR3 reads CSAWTGGNTEAFF. DNA for the CDR3: TGCAGCGCTTGGACAGGGGGGAACACTGAAGCTTTCTTT.

The rearrangement links TRBV3-1 to TRBJ2-1; tentatively, D is TRBD1 or TRBD2 (5 bases each). Looked up from germline, CDR1 is LGHDT and CDR2 is YNNKEL (reference sequence). The CDR3 spans 13 residues. V dropped 4 bases and J dropped 3 bases, with 7 bases sitting between them. The CDR3 bases are TGTGCCAGCAGCCGGGACGACTACAATGAGCAGTTCTTC. As protein: CASSRDDYNEQFF.

A few counts support this clonotype. V usage is TRBV5-4 and J usage is TRBJ1-6; no clear D. Trimming pared 1 base from V and 12 bases from J, leaving 8 bases between. The CDR3 totals 12 residues. Germline V lookup: CDR1 SGHNT, CDR2 YYREEE (reference sequence). Here the CDR3 DNA reads TGTGCCAGCAGCTTGAATCGACTACCCCTCCACTTT. Translated, it gives CASSLNRLPLHF. Based on the CDR3 plus reference TRBV5-4 and TRBJ1-6, the full variable domain is ETGVTQSPTHLIKTRGQQVTLRCSSQSGHNTVSWYQQALGQGPQFIFQYYREEENGRGNFPPRFSGLQFPNYSSELNVNALELDDSALYLCASSLNRLPLHFGNGTRLTVT.

This clonotype was counted a few times. The rearrangement uses TRBV12-3 or TRBV12-4 and TRBJ1-2; D is possibly TRBD1 (6 bases). The CDR3 spans 15 residues. Trimming took 5 bases from V and 8 from J, leaving 21 bases between them. This CDR3 reads CASSQEGVMFHGYTF. In DNA form, the CDR3 reads TGTGCCAGCAGTCAAGAGGGGGTAATGTTTCACGGCTACACCTTC.

The table lists this clonotype with many counts. The chain employs TRBV29-1 and TRBJ1-1; 7 positions match TRBD1. This CDR3 comprises 13 residues. J was trimmed by 0 bases and V by 5 bases; bases with no gene match: 3. Germline assignment: CDR1 SQVTM and CDR2 ANQGSEA. The CDR3 is CSVPGTVNTEAFF. CDR3 DNA sequence: TGCAGCGTTCCTGGGACAGTGAACACTGAAGCTTTCTTT.

The genes are TRBV12-3 or TRBV12-4 and TRBJ2-1, with a weak D call TRBD1 (6 bases). The V and J ends lost 6 bases and 3 bases respectively, with 15 bases between them. The CDR3 spans 15 residues. In DNA form, the CDR3 reads TGTGCCAGCAGGGGGGCAGACGGTATCTACAATGAGCAGTTCTTC. Translated: CASRGADGIYNEQFF.

At least ten counts were recorded for this clonotype. The gene calls are TRBV12-3 or TRBV12-4 and TRBJ1-5; 9 nucleotides match TRBD1. The CDR3 covers 15 residues. The V and J ends lost 5 bases and 2 bases, in that order; junction bases with no gene match: 4. The CDR3 region has the DNA TGTGCCAGCAGTGAGGACAGGGGAGGCAATCAGCCCCAGCATTTT. It is translated as CASSEDRGGNQPQHF.

The chain links TRBV7-7 to TRBJ2-7, with 7 nucleotides matching TRBD1. The ends lost 7 bases at V and 5 bases at J; junction bases unmatched: 17. Germline lookup yields CDR1 SSHAT and CDR2 FNYEAQ (reference sequence). This CDR3 is 16 amino acids long. CDR3 nucleotide sequence: TGTGCCAGCAAACCCAGAAGGGACAGCCTTGGCGACGAGCAGTACTTC. Residues: CASKPRRDSLGDEQYF.

This clonotype showed up many times. This chain connects TRBV3-1 to TRBJ1-5, with D perhaps matching TRBD1 (6 bases). CDR1 is LGHDT, CDR2 YNNKEL, per germline (reference sequence). V shed 1 base and J shed 4 bases, with 8 bases lying between them. There are 14 residues in the CDR3. The CDR3 DNA sequence: TGTGCCAGCAGCCAAGCAACAGGGAATCAGCCCCAGCATTTT. Its protein is CASSQATGNQPQHF.